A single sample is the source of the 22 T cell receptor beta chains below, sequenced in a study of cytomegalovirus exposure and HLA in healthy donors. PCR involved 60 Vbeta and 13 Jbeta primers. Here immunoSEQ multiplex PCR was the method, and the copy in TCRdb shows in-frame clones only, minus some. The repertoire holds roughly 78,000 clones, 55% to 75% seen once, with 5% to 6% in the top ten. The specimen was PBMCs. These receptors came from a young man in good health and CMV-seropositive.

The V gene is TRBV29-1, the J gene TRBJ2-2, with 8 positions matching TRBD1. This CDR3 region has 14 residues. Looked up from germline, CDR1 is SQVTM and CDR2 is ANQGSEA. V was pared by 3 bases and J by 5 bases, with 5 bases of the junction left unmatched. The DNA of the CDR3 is TGCAGCGTTGACGGGACAGGTGGGACCGGGGAGCTGTTTTTT. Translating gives CSVDGTGGTGELFF.

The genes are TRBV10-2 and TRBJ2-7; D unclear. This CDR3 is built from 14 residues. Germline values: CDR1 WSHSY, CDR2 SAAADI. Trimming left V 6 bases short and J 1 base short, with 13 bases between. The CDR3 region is CASRASAGSYEQYF. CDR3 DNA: TGCGCCAGCAGGGCCTCCGCCGGGTCCTACGAGCAGTACTTC.

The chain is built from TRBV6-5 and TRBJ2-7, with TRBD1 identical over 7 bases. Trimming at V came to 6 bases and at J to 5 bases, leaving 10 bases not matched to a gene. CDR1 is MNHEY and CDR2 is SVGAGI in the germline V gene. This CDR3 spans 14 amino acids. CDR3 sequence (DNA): TGTGCCAGCAGCCCGGGACAGAGGCCCCACGAGCAGTACTTC. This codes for CASSPGQRPHEQYF.

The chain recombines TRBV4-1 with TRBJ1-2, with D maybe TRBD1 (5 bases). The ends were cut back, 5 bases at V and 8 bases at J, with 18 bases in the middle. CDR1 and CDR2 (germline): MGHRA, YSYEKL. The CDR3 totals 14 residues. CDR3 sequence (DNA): TGCGCCAGCAGCTACCGGACAAAAGGGGTCGGCTACACCTTC. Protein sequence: CASSYRTKGVGYTF.

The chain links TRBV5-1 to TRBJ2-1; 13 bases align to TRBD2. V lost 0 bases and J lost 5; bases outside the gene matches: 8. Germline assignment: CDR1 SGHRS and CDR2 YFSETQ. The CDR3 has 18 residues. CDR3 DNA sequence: TGCGCCAGCAGCTTGGGACTAGCGGGGGGCGCCCTTAACAATGAGCAGTTCTTC. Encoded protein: CASSLGLAGGALNNEQFF.

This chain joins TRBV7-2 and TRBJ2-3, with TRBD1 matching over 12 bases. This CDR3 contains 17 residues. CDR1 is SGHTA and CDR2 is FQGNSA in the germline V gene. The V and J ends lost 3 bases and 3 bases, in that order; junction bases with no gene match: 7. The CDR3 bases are TGTGCCAGCAGCTTCACCGGGACAGGGGGCCGAACAGATACGCAGTATTTT. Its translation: CASSFTGTGGRTDTQYF.

The CDR3 DNA reads TGTGCCTGGAGTAAGCTAGCGGGGGGGCAGGAGCAGTTCTTC. Its protein is CAWSKLAGGQEQFF. The chain employs TRBV30 and TRBJ2-1; 12 bases fit TRBD2. Unmatched junction bases numbered 6, after V lost 2 bases and J lost 10 bases. CDR1 GTSNPN and CDR2 SVGIG come from the germline V gene (reference sequence). The CDR3 has 14 amino acids.

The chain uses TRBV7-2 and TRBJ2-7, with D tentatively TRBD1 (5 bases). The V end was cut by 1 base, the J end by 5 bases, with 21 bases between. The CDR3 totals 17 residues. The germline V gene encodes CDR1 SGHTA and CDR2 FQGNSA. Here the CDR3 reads CASSLVRGTLGVNEQYF. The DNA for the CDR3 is TGTGCCAGCAGCTTAGTAAGGGGTACTCTAGGGGTGAACGAGCAGTACTTC.

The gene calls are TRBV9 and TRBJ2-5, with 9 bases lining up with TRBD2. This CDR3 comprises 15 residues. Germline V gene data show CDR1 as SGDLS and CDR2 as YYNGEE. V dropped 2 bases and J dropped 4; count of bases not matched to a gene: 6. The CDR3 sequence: CASSVGSGSSETQYF. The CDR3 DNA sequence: TGTGCCAGCAGCGTCGGTAGCGGGAGTTCAGAGACCCAGTACTTC.

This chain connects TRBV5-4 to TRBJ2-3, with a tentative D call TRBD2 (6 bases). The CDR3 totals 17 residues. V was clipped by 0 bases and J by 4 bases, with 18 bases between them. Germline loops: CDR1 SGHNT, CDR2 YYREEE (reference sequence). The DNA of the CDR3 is TGTGCCAGCAGCTTGGGGCCTATCGGGAGAGAGGCAGATACGCAGTATTTT. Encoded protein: CASSLGPIGREADTQYF.

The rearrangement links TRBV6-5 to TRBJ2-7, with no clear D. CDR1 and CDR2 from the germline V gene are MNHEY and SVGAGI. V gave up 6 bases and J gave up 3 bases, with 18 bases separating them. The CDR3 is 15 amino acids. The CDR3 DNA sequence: TGTGCCAGCAGCCCTACCTCGACACCCAACTACGAGCAGTACTTC. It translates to CASSPTSTPNYEQYF.

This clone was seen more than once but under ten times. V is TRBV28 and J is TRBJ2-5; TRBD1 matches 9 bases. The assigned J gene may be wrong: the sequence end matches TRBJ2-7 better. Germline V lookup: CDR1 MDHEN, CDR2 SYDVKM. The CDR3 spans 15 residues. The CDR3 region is CASSARGQGKPEQYF. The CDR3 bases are TGTGCCAGCAGCGCGAGGGGACAGGGAAAGCCCGAGCAGTACTTC.

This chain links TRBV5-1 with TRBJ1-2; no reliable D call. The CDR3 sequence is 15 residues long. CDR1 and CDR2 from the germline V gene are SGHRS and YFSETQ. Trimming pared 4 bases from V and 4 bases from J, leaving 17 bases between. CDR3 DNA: TGCGCCAGCAGCGCCACCAGAAAACAGAGCTATGGCTACACCTTC. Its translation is CASSATRKQSYGYTF.

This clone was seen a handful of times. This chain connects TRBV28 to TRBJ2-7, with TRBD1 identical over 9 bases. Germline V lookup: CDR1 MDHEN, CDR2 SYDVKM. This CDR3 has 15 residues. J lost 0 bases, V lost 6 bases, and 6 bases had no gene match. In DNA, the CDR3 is TGTGCCAGCAGCGGACAGGGGCGATTCTCCTACGAGCAGTACTTC. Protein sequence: CASSGQGRFSYEQYF.

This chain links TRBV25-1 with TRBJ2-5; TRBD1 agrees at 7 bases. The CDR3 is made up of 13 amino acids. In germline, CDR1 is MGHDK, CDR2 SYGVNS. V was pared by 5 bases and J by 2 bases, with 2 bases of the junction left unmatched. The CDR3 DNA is TGTGCCAGCAGTTCACAGGGGCAAGAGACCCAGTACTTC. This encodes CASSSQGQETQYF.

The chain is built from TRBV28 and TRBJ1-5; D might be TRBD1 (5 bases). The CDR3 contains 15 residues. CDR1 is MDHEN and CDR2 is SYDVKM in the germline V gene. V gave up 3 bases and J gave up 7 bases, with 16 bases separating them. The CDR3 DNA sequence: TGTGCCAGCAGTTTTAATTTCGGGCGGGGGCAGCCCCAGCATTTT. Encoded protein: CASSFNFGRGQPQHF.

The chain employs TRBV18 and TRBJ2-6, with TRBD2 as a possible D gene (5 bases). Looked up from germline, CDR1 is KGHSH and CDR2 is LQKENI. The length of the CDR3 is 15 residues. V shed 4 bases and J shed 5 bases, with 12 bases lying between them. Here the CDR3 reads CASSHPGWRANVLTF. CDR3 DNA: TGTGCCAGCTCACACCCGGGATGGAGGGCCAACGTCCTGACTTTC.

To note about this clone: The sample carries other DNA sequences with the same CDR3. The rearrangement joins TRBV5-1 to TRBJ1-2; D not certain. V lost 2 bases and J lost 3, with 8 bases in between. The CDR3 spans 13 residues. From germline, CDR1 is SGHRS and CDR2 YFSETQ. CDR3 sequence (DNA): TGCGCCAGCAGCTTAGGTCAGGACTATGGCTACACCTTC. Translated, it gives CASSLGQDYGYTF. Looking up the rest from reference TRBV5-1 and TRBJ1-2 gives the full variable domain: KAGVTQTPRYLIKTRGQQVTLSCSPISGHRSVSWYQQTPGQGLQFLFEYFSETQRNKGNFPGRFSGRQFSNSRSEMNVSTLELGDSALYLCASSLGQDYGYTFGSGTRLTVV.

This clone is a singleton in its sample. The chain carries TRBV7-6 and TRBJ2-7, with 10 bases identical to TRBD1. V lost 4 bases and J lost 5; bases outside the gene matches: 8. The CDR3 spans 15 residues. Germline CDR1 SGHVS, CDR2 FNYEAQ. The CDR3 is CASSSVTGGVDEQYF. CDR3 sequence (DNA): TGTGCCAGCAGCTCGGTGACAGGGGGCGTCGACGAGCAGTACTTC.

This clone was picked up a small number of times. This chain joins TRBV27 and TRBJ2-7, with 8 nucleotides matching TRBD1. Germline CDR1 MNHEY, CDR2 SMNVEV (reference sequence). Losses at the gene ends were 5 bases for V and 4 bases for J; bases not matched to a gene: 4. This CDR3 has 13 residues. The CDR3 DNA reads TGTGCCAGCAGTAGGGACAGGACTTACGAGCAGTACTTC. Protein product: CASSRDRTYEQYF.

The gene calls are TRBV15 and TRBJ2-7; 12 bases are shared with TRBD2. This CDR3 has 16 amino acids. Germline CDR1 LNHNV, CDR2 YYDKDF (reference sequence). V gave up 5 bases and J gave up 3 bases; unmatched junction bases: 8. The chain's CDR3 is CATSPFPGLAGYEQYF. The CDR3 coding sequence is TGTGCCACCAGCCCCTTCCCGGGACTAGCGGGCTACGAGCAGTACTTC.

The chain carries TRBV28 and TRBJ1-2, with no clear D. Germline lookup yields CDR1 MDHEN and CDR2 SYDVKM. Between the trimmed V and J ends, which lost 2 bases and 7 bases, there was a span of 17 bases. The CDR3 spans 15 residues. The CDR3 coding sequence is TGTGCCAGCAGTTTAGCCGGGTTTCTGGGGAGTGGCTACACCTTC. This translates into CASSLAGFLGSGYTF.